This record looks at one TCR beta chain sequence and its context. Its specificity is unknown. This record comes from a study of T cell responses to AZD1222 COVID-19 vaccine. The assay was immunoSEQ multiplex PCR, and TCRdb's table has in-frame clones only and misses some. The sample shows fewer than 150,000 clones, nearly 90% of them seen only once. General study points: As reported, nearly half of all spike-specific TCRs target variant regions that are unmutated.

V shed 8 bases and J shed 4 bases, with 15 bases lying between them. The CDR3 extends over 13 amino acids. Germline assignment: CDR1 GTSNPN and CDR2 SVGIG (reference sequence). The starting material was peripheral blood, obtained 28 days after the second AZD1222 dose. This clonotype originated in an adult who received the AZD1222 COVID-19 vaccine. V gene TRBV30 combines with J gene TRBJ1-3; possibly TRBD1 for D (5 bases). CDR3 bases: TGTGCCCGGGACGGTCAAGCCGGAAACACCATATATTTT. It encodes CARDGQAGNTIYF.